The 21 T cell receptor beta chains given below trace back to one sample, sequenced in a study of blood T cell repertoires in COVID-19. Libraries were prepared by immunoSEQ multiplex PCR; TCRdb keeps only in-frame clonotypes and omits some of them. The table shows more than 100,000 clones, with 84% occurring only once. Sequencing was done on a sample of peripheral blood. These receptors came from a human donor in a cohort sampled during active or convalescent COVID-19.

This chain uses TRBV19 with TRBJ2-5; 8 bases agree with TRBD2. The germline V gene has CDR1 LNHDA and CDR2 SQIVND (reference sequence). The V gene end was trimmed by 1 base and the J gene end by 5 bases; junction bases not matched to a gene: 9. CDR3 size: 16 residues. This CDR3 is CASSIARGARPETQYF. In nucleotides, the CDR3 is TGTGCCAGTAGTATAGCGCGGGGGGCGCGGCCGGAGACCCAGTACTTC.

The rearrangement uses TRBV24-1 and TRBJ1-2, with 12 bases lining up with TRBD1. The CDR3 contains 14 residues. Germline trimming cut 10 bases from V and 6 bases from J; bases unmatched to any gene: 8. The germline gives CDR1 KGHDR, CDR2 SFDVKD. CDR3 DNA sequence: TGTGCCACACAAGAGGGACAGGGGGCGAATGGCTACACCTTC. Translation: CATQEGQGANGYTF.

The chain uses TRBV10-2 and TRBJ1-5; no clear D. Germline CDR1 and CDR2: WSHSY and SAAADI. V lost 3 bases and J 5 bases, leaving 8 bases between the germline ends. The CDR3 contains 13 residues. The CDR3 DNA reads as TGCGCCAGCAGTGACAGCGCAGATCAGCCCCAGCATTTT. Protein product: CASSDSADQPQHF.

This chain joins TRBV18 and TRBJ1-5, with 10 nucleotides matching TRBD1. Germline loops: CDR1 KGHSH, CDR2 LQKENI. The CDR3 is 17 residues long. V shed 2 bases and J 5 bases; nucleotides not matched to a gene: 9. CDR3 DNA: TGTGCCAGCTCACCATTCGGGACAGGGGATTCTCATCAGCCCCAGCATTTT. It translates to CASSPFGTGDSHQPQHF.

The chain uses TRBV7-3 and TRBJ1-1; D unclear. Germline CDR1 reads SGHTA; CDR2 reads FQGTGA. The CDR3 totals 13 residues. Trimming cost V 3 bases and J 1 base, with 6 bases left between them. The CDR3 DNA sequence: TGTGCCAGCAGCTTTTCTAAGAACACTGAAGCTTTCTTT. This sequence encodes CASSFSKNTEAFF. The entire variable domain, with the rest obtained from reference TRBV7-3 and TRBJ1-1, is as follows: GAGVSQTPSNKVTEKGKYVELRCDPISGHTALYWYRQSLGQGPEFLIYFQGTGAADDSGLPNDRFFAVRPEGSVSTLKIQRTERGDSAVYLCASSFSKNTEAFFGQGTRLTVV.

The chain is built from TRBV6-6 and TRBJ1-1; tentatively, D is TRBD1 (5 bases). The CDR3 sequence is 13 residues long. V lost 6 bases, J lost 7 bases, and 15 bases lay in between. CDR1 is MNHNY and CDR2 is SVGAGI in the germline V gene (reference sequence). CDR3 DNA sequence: TGTGCCAGCAGAGGGACGGGAGGTGGTGAAGCTTTCTTT. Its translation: CASRGTGGGEAFF.

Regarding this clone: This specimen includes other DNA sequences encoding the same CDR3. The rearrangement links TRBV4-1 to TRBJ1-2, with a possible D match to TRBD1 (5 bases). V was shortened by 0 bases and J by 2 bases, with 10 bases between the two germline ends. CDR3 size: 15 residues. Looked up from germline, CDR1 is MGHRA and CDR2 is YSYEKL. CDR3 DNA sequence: TGCGCCAGCAGCCAAGATCGAGACAGAAACTATGGCTACACCTTC. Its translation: CASSQDRDRNYGYTF.

The CDR3, as DNA: TGTGCCAGCAGCTTAAAGGGGGGGTTCGGACTAGCAGATACGCAGTATTTT. Its translation is CASSLKGGFGLADTQYF. The chain uses TRBV7-6 and TRBJ2-3; maybe TRBD2 (7 bases). The CDR3 spans 17 residues. V shed 2 bases and J shed 4 bases, with 19 bases lying between them. Germline-derived CDR1 and CDR2 are SGHVS and FNYEAQ. Combining the CDR3 with reference TRBV7-6 and TRBJ2-3 gives the whole variable domain GAGVSQSPRYKVTKRGQDVALRCDPISGHVSLYWYRQALGQGPEFLTYFNYEAQQDKSGLPNDRFSAERPEGSISTLTIQRTEQRDSAMYRCASSLKGGFGLADTQYFGPGTRLTVL.

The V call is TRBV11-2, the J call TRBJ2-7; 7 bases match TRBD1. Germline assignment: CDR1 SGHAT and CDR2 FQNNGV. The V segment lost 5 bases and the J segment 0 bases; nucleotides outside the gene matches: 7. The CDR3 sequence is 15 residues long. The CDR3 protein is CASSPDRAFSYEQYF. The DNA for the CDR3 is TGTGCCAGCAGCCCAGACAGGGCCTTCTCCTACGAGCAGTACTTC.

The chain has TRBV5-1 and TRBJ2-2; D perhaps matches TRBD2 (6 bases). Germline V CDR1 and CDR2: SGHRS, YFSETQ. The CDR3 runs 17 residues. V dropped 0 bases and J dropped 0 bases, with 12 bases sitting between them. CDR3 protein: CASSLARRGPNTGELFF. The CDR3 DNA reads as TGCGCCAGCAGCTTGGCCCGGCGGGGACCGAACACCGGGGAGCTGTTTTTT.

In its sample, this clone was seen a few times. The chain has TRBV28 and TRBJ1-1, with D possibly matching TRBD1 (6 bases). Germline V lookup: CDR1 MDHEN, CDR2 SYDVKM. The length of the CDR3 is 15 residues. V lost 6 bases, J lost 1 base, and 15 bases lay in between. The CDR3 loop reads CASSTNGTPNTEAFF. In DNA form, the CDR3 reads TGTGCCAGCAGCACCAACGGGACACCGAACACTGAAGCTTTCTTT. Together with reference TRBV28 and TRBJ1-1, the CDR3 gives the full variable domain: DVKVTQSSRYLVKRTGEKVFLECVQDMDHENMFWYRQDPGLGLRLIYFSYDVKMKEKGDIPEGYSVSREKKERFSLILESASTNQTSMYLCASSTNGTPNTEAFFGQGTRLTVV.

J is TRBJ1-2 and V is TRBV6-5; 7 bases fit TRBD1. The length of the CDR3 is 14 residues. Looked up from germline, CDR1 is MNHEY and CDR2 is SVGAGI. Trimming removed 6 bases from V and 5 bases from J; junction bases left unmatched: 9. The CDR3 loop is CASSYDNRGYGYTF. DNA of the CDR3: TGTGCCAGCAGCTATGATAACAGGGGTTATGGCTACACCTTC.

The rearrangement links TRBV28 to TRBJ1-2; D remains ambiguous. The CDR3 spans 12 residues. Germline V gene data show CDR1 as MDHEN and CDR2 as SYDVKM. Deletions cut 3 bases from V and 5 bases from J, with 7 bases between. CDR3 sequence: CASSFWQYGYTF. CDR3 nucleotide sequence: TGTGCCAGCAGTTTCTGGCAGTATGGCTACACCTTC.

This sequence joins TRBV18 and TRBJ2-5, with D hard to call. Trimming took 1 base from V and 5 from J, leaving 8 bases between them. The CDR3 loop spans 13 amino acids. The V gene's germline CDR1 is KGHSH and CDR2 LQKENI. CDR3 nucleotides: TGTGCCAGCTCACCACTAGCCGGGGAGACCCAGTACTTC. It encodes CASSPLAGETQYF.

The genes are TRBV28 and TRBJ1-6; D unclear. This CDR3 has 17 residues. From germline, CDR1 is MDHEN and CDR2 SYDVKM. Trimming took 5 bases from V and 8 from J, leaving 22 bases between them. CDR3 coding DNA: TGTGCCAGCAGTCTACCGGGCCTAGCCCATGGGGATTCACCCCTCCACTTT. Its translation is CASSLPGLAHGDSPLHF. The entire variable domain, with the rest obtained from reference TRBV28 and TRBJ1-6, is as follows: DVKVTQSSRYLVKRTGEKVFLECVQDMDHENMFWYRQDPGLGLRLIYFSYDVKMKEKGDIPEGYSVSREKKERFSLILESASTNQTSMYLCASSLPGLAHGDSPLHFGNGTRLTVT.

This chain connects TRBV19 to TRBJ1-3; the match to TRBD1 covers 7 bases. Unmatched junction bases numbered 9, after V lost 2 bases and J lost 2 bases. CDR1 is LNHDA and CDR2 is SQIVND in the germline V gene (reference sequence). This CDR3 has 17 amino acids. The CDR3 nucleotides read TGTGCCAGTAGTATACCCCGGACAGGCCTAACTGGAAACACCATATATTTT. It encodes CASSIPRTGLTGNTIYF.

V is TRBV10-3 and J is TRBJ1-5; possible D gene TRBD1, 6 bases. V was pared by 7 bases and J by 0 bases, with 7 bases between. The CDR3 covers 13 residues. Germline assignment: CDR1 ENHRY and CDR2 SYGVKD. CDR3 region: CAITDSSNQPQHF. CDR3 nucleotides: TGTGCCATCACGGACAGTAGCAATCAGCCCCAGCATTTT.

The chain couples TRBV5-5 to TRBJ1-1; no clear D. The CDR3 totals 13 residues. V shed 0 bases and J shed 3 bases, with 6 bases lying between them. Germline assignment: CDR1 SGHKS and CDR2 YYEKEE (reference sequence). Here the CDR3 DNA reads TGTGCCAGCAGCTTGGACAGATACACTGAAGCTTTCTTT. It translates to CASSLDRYTEAFF.

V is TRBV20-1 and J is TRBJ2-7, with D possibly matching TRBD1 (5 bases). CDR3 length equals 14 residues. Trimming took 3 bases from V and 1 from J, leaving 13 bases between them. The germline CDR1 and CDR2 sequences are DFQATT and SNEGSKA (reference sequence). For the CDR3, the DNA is TGCAGTGCTAGTTCCGGACAATCGTCCTACGAGCAGTACTTC. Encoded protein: CSASSGQSSYEQYF.

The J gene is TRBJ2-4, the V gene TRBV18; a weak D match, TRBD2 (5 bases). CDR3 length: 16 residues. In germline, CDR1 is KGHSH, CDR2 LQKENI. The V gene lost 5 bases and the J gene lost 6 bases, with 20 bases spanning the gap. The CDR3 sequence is CASSSRASGGGNIQYF. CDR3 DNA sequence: TGTGCCAGCTCATCCCGGGCCTCCGGAGGTGGAAACATTCAGTACTTC.

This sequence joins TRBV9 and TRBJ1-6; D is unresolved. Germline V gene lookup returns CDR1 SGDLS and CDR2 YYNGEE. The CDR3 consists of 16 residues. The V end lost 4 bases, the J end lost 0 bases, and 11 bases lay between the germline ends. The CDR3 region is CASSPQASSYNSPLHF. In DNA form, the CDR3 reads TGTGCCAGCAGCCCCCAGGCGAGCTCCTATAATTCACCCCTCCACTTT.